Shown below are 27 T cell receptor beta chains from a single sample sequenced in a study of cytomegalovirus exposure and HLA in healthy donors. This PCR relied on a set of 60 Vbeta primers and 13 Jbeta primers. Sequencing used immunoSEQ multiplex PCR; TCRdb keeps in-frame clones, though not all of them. The sample shows approximately 150,000 clones, over 70% of them seen only once. The sample was PBMCs. The receptors were sampled from a woman between 40 and 55 years old in good health and CMV-seronegative.

The chain combines TRBV7-9 with TRBJ2-7, with 9 bases identical to TRBD1. Germline V gene sequence: CDR1 SEHNR, CDR2 FQNEAQ (reference sequence). Trimming at V came to 8 bases and at J to 2 bases, leaving 7 bases not matched to a gene. The CDR3 totals 14 residues. The CDR3 sequence is CASQAQGATYEQYF. CDR3 nucleotides: TGTGCCAGCCAAGCACAGGGGGCGACCTACGAGCAGTACTTC.

The chain links TRBV7-9 to TRBJ2-3, with D perhaps TRBD1 (5 bases). Germline lookup yields CDR1 SEHNR and CDR2 FQNEAQ (reference sequence). This CDR3 contains 14 residues. Trimming cost V 2 bases and J 2 bases, with 8 bases left between them. This CDR3 reads CASSLLGDTDTQYF. The CDR3, as DNA: TGTGCCAGCAGCTTACTAGGGGACACAGATACGCAGTATTTT.

This clone came up once. The chain recombines TRBV18 with TRBJ1-2; 7 bases fit TRBD1. This CDR3 is built from 16 residues. The V gene's germline CDR1 is KGHSH and CDR2 LQKENI. The ends lost 3 bases at V and 3 bases at J; junction bases unmatched: 10. The CDR3 region has the DNA TGTGCCAGCTCACCGGGGACAGCCTCGGAGGACTATGGCTACACCTTC. It codes for CASSPGTASEDYGYTF.

CDR3 nucleotide sequence: TGTGCCAGCAGCACATTCCCAGTAAAAGAGACCCAGTACTTC. Protein sequence: CASSTFPVKETQYF. The chain couples TRBV11-2 to TRBJ2-5; D unresolved. V lost 5 bases, J lost 3 bases, and 13 bases lay in between. This CDR3 region has 14 residues. CDR1 is SGHAT, CDR2 FQNNGV, per germline. Full variable domain (remainder filled in from reference TRBV11-2 and TRBJ2-5): EAGVAQSPRYKIIEKRQSVAFWCNPISGHATLYWYQQILGQGPKLLIQFQNNGVVDDSQLPKDRFSAERLKGVDSTLKIQPAKLEDSAVYLCASSTFPVKETQYFGPGTRLLVL.

The chain is built from TRBV15 and TRBJ1-4; TRBD1 aligns across 10 bases. The V and J ends lost 5 bases and 1 base, in that order; junction bases with no gene match: 4. The CDR3 has 16 amino acids. Germline V gene sequence: CDR1 LNHNV, CDR2 YYDKDF (reference sequence). CDR3 region: CATSGGQGVTNEKLFF. In DNA, the CDR3 is TGTGCCACCAGCGGAGGACAGGGGGTAACTAATGAAAAACTGTTTTTT.

Details on this clone: Other DNA sequences of this sample code for an identical CDR3. J is TRBJ2-7 and V is TRBV7-9, with 10 bases aligning to TRBD1. The V gene end was trimmed by 3 bases and the J gene end by 6 bases; junction bases not matched to a gene: 5. The CDR3 sequence is 14 residues long. Germline CDR1 and CDR2: SEHNR and FQNEAQ (reference sequence). DNA for the CDR3: TGTGCCAGCAGCTTGGGACAGGGGTTGGGCGAGCAGTACTTC. This translates into CASSLGQGLGEQYF. Using reference TRBV7-9 and TRBJ2-7 for the parts outside the CDR3, the full variable domain is DTGVSQNPRHKITKRGQNVTFRCDPISEHNRLYWYRQTLGQGPEFLTYFQNEAQLEKSRLLSDRFSAERPKGSFSTLEIQRTEQGDSAMYLCASSLGQGLGEQYFGPGTRLTVT.

CDR3 amino acids: CASSSLGQGASYEQYF. The CDR3 bases are TGTGCCAGCAGTTCCCTCGGACAGGGGGCGAGCTACGAGCAGTACTTC. This chain uses TRBV6-5 with TRBJ2-7, with TRBD1 matching over 11 bases. The germline V gene has CDR1 MNHEY and CDR2 SVGAGI. This CDR3 has 16 residues. Trimming at V came to 4 bases and at J to 3 bases, leaving 8 bases not matched to a gene.

The V gene is TRBV7-9, the J gene TRBJ1-2; 8 positions match TRBD1. V gave up 6 bases and J gave up 8 bases; unmatched junction bases: 8. The CDR3 length is 13 residues. The V gene's germline CDR1 is SEHNR and CDR2 FQNEAQ (reference sequence). The CDR3 loop reads CASSPGQASGYTF. The CDR3 DNA reads as TGTGCCAGCAGTCCGGGACAGGCTAGCGGCTACACCTTC.

This chain uses TRBV7-9 with TRBJ2-1, with TRBD2 matching over 12 bases. The germline CDR1 and CDR2 sequences are SEHNR and FQNEAQ (reference sequence). V shed 5 bases and J 5 bases; nucleotides not matched to a gene: 7. The CDR3 runs to 16 residues. The CDR3 loop is CASSATSGGLNNEQFF. The CDR3 nucleotides are TGTGCCAGCAGCGCGACTAGCGGGGGCCTGAACAATGAGCAGTTCTTC. The full variable domain, completed using reference TRBV7-9 and TRBJ2-1, is DTGVSQNPRHKITKRGQNVTFRCDPISEHNRLYWYRQTLGQGPEFLTYFQNEAQLEKSRLLSDRFSAERPKGSFSTLEIQRTEQGDSAMYLCASSATSGGLNNEQFFGPGTRLTVL.

The chain couples TRBV5-6 to TRBJ1-4; D is uncertain. This CDR3 is built from 17 residues. Germline assignment: CDR1 SGHDT and CDR2 YYEEEE. V lost 3 bases and J lost 11, with 26 bases in between. CDR3 residues: CASSSLVRATGKEKLFF. In nucleotides, the CDR3 is TGTGCCAGCAGCTCTTTAGTTCGGGCCACGGGAAAGGAGAAACTGTTTTTT.

To note about this clone: In the same sample, other DNA sequences code for this CDR3. J is TRBJ1-3 and V is TRBV4-1, with D perhaps TRBD1 (6 bases). Germline V gene lookup returns CDR1 MGHRA and CDR2 YSYEKL. CDR3 length equals 13 residues. Trimming removed 3 bases at V and 4 bases at J, with 7 bases between. CDR3 loop: CASSQDSGNTIYF. The CDR3, as DNA: TGCGCCAGCAGCCAGGACAGCGGAAACACCATATATTTT.

V gene TRBV6-5 combines with J gene TRBJ2-7; TRBD1 matches 9 bases. The ends lost 2 bases at V and 0 bases at J; junction bases unmatched: 2. CDR1 and CDR2 (germline): MNHEY, SVGAGI. The CDR3 spans 15 residues. The CDR3 coding sequence is TGTGCCAGCAGTTACGGGACAGGGAACTCCTACGAGCAGTACTTC. Its protein is CASSYGTGNSYEQYF.

V and J are TRBV18 and TRBJ2-1, with 15 bases that match TRBD2. Germline CDR1 and CDR2: KGHSH and LQKENI. CDR3 length equals 18 residues. J lost 4 bases, V lost 3 bases, and 7 bases had no gene match. As DNA, the CDR3 is TGTGCCAGCTCACCCCCCGGACTAGCGGGGGGGAAGTACAATGAGCAGTTCTTC. It is translated as CASSPPGLAGGKYNEQFF. Full variable domain (rest looked up from reference TRBV18 and TRBJ2-1): NAGVMQNPRHLVRRRGQEARLRCSPMKGHSHVYWYRQLPEEGLKFMVYLQKENIIDESGMPKERFSAEFPKEGPSILRIQQVVRGDSAAYFCASSPPGLAGGKYNEQFFGPGTRLTVL.

This rearrangement joins TRBV29-1 to TRBJ2-5; 8 positions agree with TRBD1. Germline assignment: CDR1 SQVTM and CDR2 ANQGSEA. Trimming took 6 bases from V and 1 from J; bases not matched to a gene: 7. There are 14 residues in the CDR3. CDR3 sequence (DNA): TGCAGCGTGCCCTCGGGACAGGCCCAAGAGACCCAGTACTTC. Residues: CSVPSGQAQETQYF.

The CDR3 here is CASSLWTGTTEAFF. The DNA of the CDR3 is TGCGCCAGCAGCTTGTGGACAGGGACCACTGAAGCTTTCTTT. This chain uses TRBV5-1 with TRBJ1-1; 8 nucleotides agree with TRBD1. After removal of 1 base from V and 4 bases from J, the junction contained 3 bases not matched to a gene. Germline values: CDR1 SGHRS, CDR2 YFSETQ. The CDR3 extends over 14 amino acids.

The rearrangement uses TRBV28 and TRBJ2-5; 7 positions match TRBD1. This CDR3 is 14 amino acids long. Germline CDR1 MDHEN, CDR2 SYDVKM. V shed 4 bases, J shed 5 bases, and the junction held 7 bases outside the gene matches. The CDR3 nucleotides are TGTGCCAGCAGTTCACCCGGGACAGCGGAGACCCAGTACTTC. Translated: CASSSPGTAETQYF.

The V and J genes are TRBV6-1 and TRBJ2-1, with TRBD1 matching over 7 bases. Per the germline V gene, CDR1 is MNHNS and CDR2 is SASEGT. CDR3 length equals 15 residues. Losses at the gene ends were 3 bases for V and 6 bases for J; bases not matched to a gene: 8. For the CDR3, the DNA is TGTGCCAGCAGTGAGACAGGGATCGGCCGCAATGAGCAGTTCTTC. This gives the protein CASSETGIGRNEQFF.

This sequence joins TRBV18 and TRBJ2-3; D might be TRBD1 (6 bases). Germline V gene data show CDR1 as KGHSH and CDR2 as LQKENI. Trimming cost V 2 bases and J 6 bases, with 9 bases left between them. This CDR3 is built from 13 residues. The CDR3 nucleotides are TGTGCCAGCTCACCAATTACAGGGGATACGCAGTATTTT. It translates to CASSPITGDTQYF.

The rearrangement links TRBV11-2 to TRBJ2-7, with D possibly matching TRBD2 (5 bases). V dropped 3 bases and J dropped 1 base, with 13 bases sitting between them. The CDR3 has 15 amino acids. Germline assignment: CDR1 SGHAT and CDR2 FQNNGV. In DNA, the CDR3 is TGTGCCAGCAGCTTTGGTTTAGGAGGATCCTACGAGCAGTACTTC. It encodes CASSFGLGGSYEQYF.

This clone was seen only once. The J gene is TRBJ1-6, the V gene TRBV6-5, with TRBD1 matching over 7 bases. V shed 0 bases and J 7 bases; nucleotides not matched to a gene: 6. Germline values: CDR1 MNHEY, CDR2 SVGAGI. The CDR3 is 16 amino acids. CDR3 loop: CASSYSGGTVNSPLHF. Written as DNA, the CDR3 is TGTGCCAGCAGTTACTCGGGCGGGACAGTAAATTCACCCCTCCACTTT.

The chain uses TRBV7-8 and TRBJ2-7, with 7 bases that match TRBD2. The CDR3 length is 14 residues. V trimming: 5 bases; J trimming: 2 bases; junction bases outside the gene matches: 6. From germline, CDR1 is SGHVS and CDR2 FQNEAQ. This chain's CDR3 is CASSPRDYTYEQYF. In DNA, the CDR3 is TGTGCCAGCAGCCCACGGGACTACACCTACGAGCAGTACTTC. The whole variable domain, filled in from reference TRBV7-8 and TRBJ2-7, reads GAGVSQSPRYKVAKRGQDVALRCDPISGHVSLFWYQQALGQGPEFLTYFQNEAQLDKSGLPSDRFFAERPEGSVSTLKIQRTQQEDSAVYLCASSPRDYTYEQYFGPGTRLTVT.

The chain carries TRBV4-1 and TRBJ1-5; D might be TRBD1 (5 bases). Germline values: CDR1 MGHRA, CDR2 YSYEKL. The CDR3 runs to 20 residues. The germline V and J ends were trimmed by 0 bases and 4 bases, with 25 bases remaining between them. The DNA of the CDR3 is TGCGCCAGCAGCCAAGAAGCAGGGTTTCAGGACAAGATCCAAAATCAGCCCCAGCATTTT. Its protein is CASSQEAGFQDKIQNQPQHF.

The chain joins TRBV28 to TRBJ2-2, with no clear D. The CDR3 spans 16 residues. Trimming left V 5 bases short and J 7 bases short, with 20 bases between. Germline V gene sequence: CDR1 MDHEN, CDR2 SYDVKM. CDR3 region: CASSPGSAVGSGELFF. CDR3 nucleotide sequence: TGTGCCAGCAGTCCCGGGTCGGCAGTAGGCAGCGGGGAGCTGTTTTTT.

The chain links TRBV18 to TRBJ1-1; TRBD1 is a possible D gene (5 bases). V lost 0 bases, J lost 0 bases, and 8 bases lay in between. CDR1 and CDR2 from the germline V gene are KGHSH and LQKENI. This CDR3 comprises 15 residues. The CDR3 DNA sequence: TGTGCCAGCTCACCACCGGACATTATGAACACTGAAGCTTTCTTT. Protein sequence: CASSPPDIMNTEAFF.

V gene TRBV2 combines with J gene TRBJ2-1, with 13 positions matching TRBD2. The trim removed 6 bases at V and 2 bases at J, leaving 7 bases unmatched. The CDR3 totals 17 residues. Germline CDR1 and CDR2: SNHLY and FYNNEI. This CDR3 is CASSTGLAGEPYNEQFF. The CDR3 DNA is TGTGCCAGCAGCACTGGACTAGCGGGAGAACCCTACAATGAGCAGTTCTTC.

The J gene is TRBJ1-2, the V gene TRBV5-1; TRBD1 agrees at 9 bases. With V trimmed by 4 bases and J by 2 bases, 6 bases remained unmatched. The CDR3 is 15 residues long. CDR1 is SGHRS and CDR2 is YFSETQ in the germline V gene. CDR3 sequence (DNA): TGCGCCAGCAGCCCCGGACAGGGGCGGAACTATGGCTACACCTTC. It codes for CASSPGQGRNYGYTF.

The rearrangement links TRBV19 to TRBJ2-7; possibly TRBD2 for D (6 bases). Trimming stripped 5 bases from V and 1 base from J, with 12 bases between. The germline gives CDR1 LNHDA, CDR2 SQIVND (reference sequence). The CDR3 contains 14 residues. In nucleotides, the CDR3 is TGTGCCAGTAGTGGAGTAGCGGATTCCTACGAGCAGTACTTC. This gives the protein CASSGVADSYEQYF.